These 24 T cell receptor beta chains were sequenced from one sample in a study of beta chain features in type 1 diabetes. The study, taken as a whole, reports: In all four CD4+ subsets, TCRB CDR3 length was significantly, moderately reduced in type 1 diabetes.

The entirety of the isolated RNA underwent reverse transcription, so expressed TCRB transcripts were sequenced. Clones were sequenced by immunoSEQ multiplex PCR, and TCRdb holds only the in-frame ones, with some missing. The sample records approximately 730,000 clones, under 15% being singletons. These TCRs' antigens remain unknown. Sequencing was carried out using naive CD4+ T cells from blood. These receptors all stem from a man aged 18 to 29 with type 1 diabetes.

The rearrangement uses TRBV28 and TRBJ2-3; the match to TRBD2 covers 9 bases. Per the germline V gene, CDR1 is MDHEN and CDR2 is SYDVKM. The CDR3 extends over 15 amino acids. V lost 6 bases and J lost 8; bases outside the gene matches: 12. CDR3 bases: TGTGCCAGCAGCTCCCCCATTGCGGGGGGGCTTACGCAGTATTTT. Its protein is CASSSPIAGGLTQYF.

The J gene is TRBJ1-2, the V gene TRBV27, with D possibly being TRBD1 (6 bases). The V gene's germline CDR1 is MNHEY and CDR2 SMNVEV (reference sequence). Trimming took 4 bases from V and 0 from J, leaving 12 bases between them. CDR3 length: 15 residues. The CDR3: CASSSNREANYGYTF. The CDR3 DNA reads TGTGCCAGCAGTTCTAACAGGGAAGCTAACTATGGCTACACCTTC.

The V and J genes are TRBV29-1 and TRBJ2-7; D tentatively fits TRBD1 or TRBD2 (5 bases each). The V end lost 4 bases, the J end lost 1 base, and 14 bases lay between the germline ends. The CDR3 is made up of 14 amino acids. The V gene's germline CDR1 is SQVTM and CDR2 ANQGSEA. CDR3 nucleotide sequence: TGCAGCGTTGGGGGGTCGGGACGGTCCTACGAGCAGTACTTC. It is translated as CSVGGSGRSYEQYF.

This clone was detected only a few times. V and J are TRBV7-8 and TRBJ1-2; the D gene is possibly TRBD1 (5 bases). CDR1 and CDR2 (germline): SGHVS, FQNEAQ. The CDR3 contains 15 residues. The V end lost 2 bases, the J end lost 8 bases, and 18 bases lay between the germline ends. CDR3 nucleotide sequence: TGTGCCAGCAGCTTACGGGGGTCGGACTTTCCGGGCTACACCTTC. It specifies CASSLRGSDFPGYTF.

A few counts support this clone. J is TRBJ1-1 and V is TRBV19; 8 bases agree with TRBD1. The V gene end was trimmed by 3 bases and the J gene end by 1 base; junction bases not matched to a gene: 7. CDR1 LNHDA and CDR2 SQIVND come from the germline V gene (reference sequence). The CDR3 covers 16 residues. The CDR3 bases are TGTGCCAGTAGTATTTATGGACAGGGTAAGAACACTGAAGCTTTCTTT. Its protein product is CASSIYGQGKNTEAFF.

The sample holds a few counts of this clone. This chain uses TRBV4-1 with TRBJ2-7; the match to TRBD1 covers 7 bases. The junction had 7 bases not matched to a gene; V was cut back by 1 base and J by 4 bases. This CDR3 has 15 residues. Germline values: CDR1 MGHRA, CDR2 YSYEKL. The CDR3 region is CASSQGQGVKYEQYF. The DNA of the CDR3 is TGCGCCAGCAGCCAAGGGCAGGGGGTGAAGTACGAGCAGTACTTC.

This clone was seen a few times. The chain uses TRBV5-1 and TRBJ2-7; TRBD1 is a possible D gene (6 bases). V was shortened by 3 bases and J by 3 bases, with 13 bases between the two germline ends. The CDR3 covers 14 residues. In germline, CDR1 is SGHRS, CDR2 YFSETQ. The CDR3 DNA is TGCGCCAGCAGCTCCCAGACAGGCGGCTACGAGCAGTACTTC. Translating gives CASSSQTGGYEQYF. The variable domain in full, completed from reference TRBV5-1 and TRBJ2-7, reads KAGVTQTPRYLIKTRGQQVTLSCSPISGHRSVSWYQQTPGQGLQFLFEYFSETQRNKGNFPGRFSGRQFSNSRSEMNVSTLELGDSALYLCASSSQTGGYEQYFGPGTRLTVT.

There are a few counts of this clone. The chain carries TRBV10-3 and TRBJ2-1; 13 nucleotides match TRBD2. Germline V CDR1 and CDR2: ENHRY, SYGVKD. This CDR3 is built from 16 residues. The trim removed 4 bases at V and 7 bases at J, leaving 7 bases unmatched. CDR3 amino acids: CAISGSTSGGVNEQFF. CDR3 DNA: TGTGCCATCAGTGGATCAACTAGCGGGGGGGTGAATGAGCAGTTCTTC.

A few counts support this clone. CDR3 sequence: CSVELQGNQPQHF. CDR3 sequence (DNA): TGCAGCGTGGAATTACAGGGTAATCAGCCCCAGCATTTT. V gene TRBV29-1 combines with J gene TRBJ1-5; D perhaps matches TRBD1 (6 bases). The CDR3 is made up of 13 amino acids. Trimming stripped 6 bases from V and 4 bases from J, with 13 bases between. From germline, CDR1 is SQVTM and CDR2 ANQGSEA. Variable domain in full (rest from reference TRBV29-1 and TRBJ1-5): SAVISQKPSRDICQRGTSLTIQCQVDSQVTMMFWYRQQPGQSLTLIATANQGSEATYESGFVIDKFPISRPNLTFSTLTVSNMSPEDSSIYLCSVELQGNQPQHFGDGTRLSIL.

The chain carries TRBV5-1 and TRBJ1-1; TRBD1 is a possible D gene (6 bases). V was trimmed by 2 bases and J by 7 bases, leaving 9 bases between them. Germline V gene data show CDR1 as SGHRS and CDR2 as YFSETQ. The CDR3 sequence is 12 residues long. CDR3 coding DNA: TGCGCCAGCAGCTTACAGGGAAGTGAAGCTTTCTTT. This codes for CASSLQGSEAFF.

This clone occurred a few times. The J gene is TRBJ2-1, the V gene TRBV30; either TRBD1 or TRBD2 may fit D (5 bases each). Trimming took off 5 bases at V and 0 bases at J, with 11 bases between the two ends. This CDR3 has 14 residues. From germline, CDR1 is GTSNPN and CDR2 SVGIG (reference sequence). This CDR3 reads CAWVGESSYNEQFF. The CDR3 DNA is TGTGCCTGGGTGGGGGAAAGCTCCTACAATGAGCAGTTCTTC.

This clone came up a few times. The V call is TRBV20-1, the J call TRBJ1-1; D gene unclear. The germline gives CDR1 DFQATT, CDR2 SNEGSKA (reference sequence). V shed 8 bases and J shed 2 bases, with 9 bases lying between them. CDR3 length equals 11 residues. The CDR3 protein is CSKTRNTEAFF. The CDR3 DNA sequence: TGCAGTAAGACCCGTAACACTGAAGCTTTCTTT.

The CDR3 DNA follows: TGCGCCAGCAGCCAAGATCGCCCTCCAATCGGGGCTGGGGCCAACGTCCTGACTTTC. Its translation: CASSQDRPPIGAGANVLTF. The chain is built from TRBV4-1 and TRBJ2-6, with D maybe TRBD2 (5 bases). Germline loops: CDR1 MGHRA, CDR2 YSYEKL. Trimming stripped 0 bases from V and 2 bases from J, with 17 bases between. This CDR3 has 19 amino acids.

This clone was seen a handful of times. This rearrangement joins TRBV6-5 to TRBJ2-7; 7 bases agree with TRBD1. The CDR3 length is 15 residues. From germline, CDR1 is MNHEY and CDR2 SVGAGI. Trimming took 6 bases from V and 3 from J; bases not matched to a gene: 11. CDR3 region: CASSLAFGTDYEQYF. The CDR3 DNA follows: TGTGCCAGCAGCCTGGCCTTCGGGACAGACTACGAGCAGTACTTC.

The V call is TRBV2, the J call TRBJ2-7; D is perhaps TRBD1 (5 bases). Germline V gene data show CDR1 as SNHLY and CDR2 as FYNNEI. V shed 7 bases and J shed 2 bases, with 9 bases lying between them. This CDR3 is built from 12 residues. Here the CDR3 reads CASKQGPYEQYF. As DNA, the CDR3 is TGTGCCAGCAAGCAGGGCCCCTACGAGCAGTACTTC. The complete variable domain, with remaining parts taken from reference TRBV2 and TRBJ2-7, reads EPEVTQTPSHQVTQMGQEVILRCVPISNHLYFYWYRQILGQKVEFLVSFYNNEISEKSEIFDDQFSVERPDGSNFTLKIRSTKLEDSAMYFCASKQGPYEQYFGPGTRLTVT.

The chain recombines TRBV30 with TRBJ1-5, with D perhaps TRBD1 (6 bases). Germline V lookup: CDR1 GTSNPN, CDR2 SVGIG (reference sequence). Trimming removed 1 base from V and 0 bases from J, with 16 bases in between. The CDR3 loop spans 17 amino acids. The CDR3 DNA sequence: TGTGCCTGGAGTGGGTACAGAGGGGGAGATAGCAATCAGCCCCAGCATTTT. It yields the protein CAWSGYRGGDSNQPQHF. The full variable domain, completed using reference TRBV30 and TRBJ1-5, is SQTIHQWPATLVQPVGSPLSLECTVEGTSNPNLYWYRQAAGRGLQLLFYSVGIGQISSEVPQNLSASRPQDRQFILSSKKLLLSDSGFYLCAWSGYRGGDSNQPQHFGDGTRLSIL.

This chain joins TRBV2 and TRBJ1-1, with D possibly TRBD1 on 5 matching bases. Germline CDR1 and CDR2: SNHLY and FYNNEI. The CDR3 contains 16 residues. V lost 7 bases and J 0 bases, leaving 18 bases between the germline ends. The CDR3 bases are TGTGCCAGCACCCCGGCAGGGCCTATCATGAACACTGAAGCTTTCTTT. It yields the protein CASTPAGPIMNTEAFF. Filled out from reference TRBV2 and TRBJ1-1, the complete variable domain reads EPEVTQTPSHQVTQMGQEVILRCVPISNHLYFYWYRQILGQKVEFLVSFYNNEISEKSEIFDDQFSVERPDGSNFTLKIRSTKLEDSAMYFCASTPAGPIMNTEAFFGQGTRLTVV.

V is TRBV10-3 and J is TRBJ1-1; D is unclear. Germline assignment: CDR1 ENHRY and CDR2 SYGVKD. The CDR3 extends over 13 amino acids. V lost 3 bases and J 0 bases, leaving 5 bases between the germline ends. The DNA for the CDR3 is TGTGCCATCAGTGATCTGTTGAACACTGAAGCTTTCTTT. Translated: CAISDLLNTEAFF.

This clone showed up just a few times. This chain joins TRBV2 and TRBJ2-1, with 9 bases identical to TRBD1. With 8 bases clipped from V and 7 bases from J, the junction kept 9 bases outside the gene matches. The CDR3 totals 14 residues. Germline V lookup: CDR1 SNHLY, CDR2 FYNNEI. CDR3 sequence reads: CASETGTGINEQFF. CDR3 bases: TGTGCCAGCGAAACCGGGACAGGGATAAATGAGCAGTTCTTC.

CDR3 nucleotides: TGTGCCAGCAGTCAACAGGATCTGAATCAGCCCCAGCATTTT. The encoded protein is CASSQQDLNQPQHF. The chain joins TRBV2 to TRBJ1-5; D is perhaps TRBD1 (5 bases). Between the trimmed V and J ends, which lost 5 bases and 4 bases, there was a span of 12 bases. CDR1 and CDR2 from the germline V gene are SNHLY and FYNNEI. The CDR3 covers 14 residues. The variable domain in full, completed from reference TRBV2 and TRBJ1-5, reads EPEVTQTPSHQVTQMGQEVILRCVPISNHLYFYWYRQILGQKVEFLVSFYNNEISEKSEIFDDQFSVERPDGSNFTLKIRSTKLEDSAMYFCASSQQDLNQPQHFGDGTRLSIL.

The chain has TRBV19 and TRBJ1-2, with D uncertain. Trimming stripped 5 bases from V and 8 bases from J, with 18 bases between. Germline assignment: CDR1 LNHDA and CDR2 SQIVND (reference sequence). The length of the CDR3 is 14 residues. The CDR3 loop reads CASSPGLPGLGYTF. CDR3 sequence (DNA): TGTGCCAGTAGTCCGGGCCTCCCAGGACTAGGCTACACCTTC.

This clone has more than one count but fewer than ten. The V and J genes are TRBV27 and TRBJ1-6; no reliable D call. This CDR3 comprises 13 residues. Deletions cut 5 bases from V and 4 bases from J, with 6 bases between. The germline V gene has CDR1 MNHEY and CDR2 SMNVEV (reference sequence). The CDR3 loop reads CASSKEYNSPLHF. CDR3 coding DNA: TGTGCCAGCAGTAAGGAATATAATTCACCCCTCCACTTT.

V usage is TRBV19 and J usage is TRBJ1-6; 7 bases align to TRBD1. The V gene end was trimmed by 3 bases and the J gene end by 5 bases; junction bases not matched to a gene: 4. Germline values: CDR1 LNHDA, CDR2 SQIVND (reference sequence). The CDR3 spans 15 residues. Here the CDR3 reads CASSMQGTDNSPLHF. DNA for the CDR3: TGTGCCAGTAGTATGCAAGGGACAGATAATTCACCCCTCCACTTT.

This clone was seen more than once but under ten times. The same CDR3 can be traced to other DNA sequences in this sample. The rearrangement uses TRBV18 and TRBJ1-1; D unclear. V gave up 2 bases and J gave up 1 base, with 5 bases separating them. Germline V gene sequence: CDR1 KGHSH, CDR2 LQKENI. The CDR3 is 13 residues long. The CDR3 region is CASSPTENTEAFF. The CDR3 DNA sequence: TGTGCCAGCTCACCAACTGAGAACACTGAAGCTTTCTTT.